This T cell receptor beta chain was documented in a study of blood T cells in healthy people across ages. The V and J ends lost 3 bases and 6 bases respectively, with 6 bases between them. Looked up from germline, CDR1 is SEHNR and CDR2 is FQNEAQ (reference sequence). The CDR3 covers 12 residues. The study recruited healthy Caucasian donors from Russia who were aged about 6 to 95. Overall study results and limits: Unsorted PBMCs ruled out conclusive naive versus antigen-experienced comparison.

Turning to this clonotype: Its antigen is undetermined.

It was with a sample-barcoded 5' primer and a J-beta primer mix that a second PCR of roughly 7 to 12 cycles was run. No fewer than 3 million CDR3-containing paired-end reads came from each sample. A single record per CDR3 protein comes from TCRdb applying MiXCR to the 5' RACE reads. The table includes 850,000 or so distinct CDR3 sequences, around 28% detected once. The TCR was taken from a woman aged 80 or older in good health. Sequencing was carried out using blood. This sequence joins TRBV7-9 and TRBJ1-5; the D is unclear. The CDR3 protein is CASSLGCQPQHF. CDR3 DNA: TGTGCCAGCAGCTTGGGGTGTCAGCCCCAGCATTTT.